The TCR beta chain under discussion was sequenced for a study of T cells in localized non-small cell lung cancer. Points from the study as a whole: Of the top 100 tumor clones, median approximately 50 were in adjacent lung, about 30 among its top 100. Sequencing covered just one tumor region, so heterogeneity cannot be ruled out. Longer overall survival was linked to higher blood T cell density.

Repertoires were generated with immunoSEQ multiplex PCR, while TCRdb's copy carries only in-frame clones and drops some. The sample contains approximately 47,000 clones, approximately 86% of which appear only once. Notes on this clone: The target antigen is unknown.

Sequenced here: PBMCs, sampled before any cancer treatment. This TCR derives from a man aged 40-75 years with stage II lung adenocarcinoma.

The CDR3 sequence is CASSPQDGSNTEAFF. The CDR3 DNA is TGTGCCAGTAGTCCTCAGGACGGTTCGAACACTGAAGCTTTCTTT. J is TRBJ1-1 and V is TRBV19; the D is unclear. The germline V gene encodes CDR1 LNHDA and CDR2 SQIVND (reference sequence). This CDR3 comprises 15 residues. V was cut by 5 bases and J by 1 base, with 14 bases left in between.